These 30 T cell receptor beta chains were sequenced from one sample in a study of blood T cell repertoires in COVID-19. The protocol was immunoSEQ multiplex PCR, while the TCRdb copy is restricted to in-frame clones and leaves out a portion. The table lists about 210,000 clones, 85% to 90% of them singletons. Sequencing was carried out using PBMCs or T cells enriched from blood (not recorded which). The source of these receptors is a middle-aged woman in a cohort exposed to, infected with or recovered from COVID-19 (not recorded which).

The CDR3 loop reads CASSPKLAGTRLAYEQYF. In DNA form, the CDR3 reads TGTGCCAGCAGCCCAAAACTAGCGGGAACGAGGCTGGCCTACGAGCAGTACTTC. The genes are TRBV7-6 and TRBJ2-7; 10 bases align to TRBD2. V was pared by 5 bases and J by 2 bases, with 15 bases of the junction left unmatched. Germline CDR1 SGHVS, CDR2 FNYEAQ. The CDR3 has 18 residues.

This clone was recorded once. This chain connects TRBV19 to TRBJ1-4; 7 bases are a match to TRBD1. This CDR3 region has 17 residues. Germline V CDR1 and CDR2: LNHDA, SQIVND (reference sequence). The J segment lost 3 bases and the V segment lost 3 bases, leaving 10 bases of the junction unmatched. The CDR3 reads CASSMRLGRGANEKLFF. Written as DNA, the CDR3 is TGTGCCAGTAGTATGAGGCTAGGCAGGGGGGCTAATGAAAAACTGTTTTTT.

CDR3 sequence: CASSQLQASSYEQYF. The CDR3 coding sequence is TGCGCCAGCAGCCAGTTGCAGGCGAGCTCCTACGAGCAGTACTTC. This chain uses TRBV4-3 with TRBJ2-7, with no clear D. V shed 3 bases and J shed 0 bases, with 12 bases lying between them. Germline V gene sequence: CDR1 LGHNA, CDR2 YSLEER. This CDR3 comprises 15 residues.

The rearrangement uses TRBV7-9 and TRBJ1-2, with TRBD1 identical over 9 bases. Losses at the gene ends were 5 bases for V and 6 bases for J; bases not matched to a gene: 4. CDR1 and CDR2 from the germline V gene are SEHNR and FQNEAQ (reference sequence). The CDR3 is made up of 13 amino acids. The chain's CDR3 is CASSVGQGNGYTF. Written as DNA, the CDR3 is TGTGCCAGCAGCGTCGGACAGGGGAATGGCTACACCTTC.

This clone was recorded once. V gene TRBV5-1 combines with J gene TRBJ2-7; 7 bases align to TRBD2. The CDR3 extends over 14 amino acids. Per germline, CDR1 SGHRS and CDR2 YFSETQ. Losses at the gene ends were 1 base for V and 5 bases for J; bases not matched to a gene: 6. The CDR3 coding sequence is TGCGCCAGCAGCTTGAACGGGGGGTCACACGAGCAGTACTTC. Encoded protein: CASSLNGGSHEQYF.

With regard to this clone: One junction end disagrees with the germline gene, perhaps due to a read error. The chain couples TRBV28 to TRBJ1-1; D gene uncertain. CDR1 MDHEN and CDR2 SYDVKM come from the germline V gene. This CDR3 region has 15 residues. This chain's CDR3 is CALDTPGFGNTEAFF. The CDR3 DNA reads TGCGCACTCGACACCCCGGGGTTCGGGAACACTGAAGCTTTCTTT. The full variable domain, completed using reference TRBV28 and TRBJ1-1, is DVKVTQSSRYLVKRTGEKVFLECVQDMDHENMFWYRQDPGLGLRLIYFSYDVKMKEKGDIPEGYSVSREKKERFSLILESASTNQTSMYLCALDTPGFGNTEAFFGQGTRLTVV.

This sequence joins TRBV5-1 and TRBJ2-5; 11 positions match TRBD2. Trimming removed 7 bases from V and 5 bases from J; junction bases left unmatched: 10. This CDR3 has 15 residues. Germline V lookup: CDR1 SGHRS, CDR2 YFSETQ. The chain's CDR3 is CASSESSGRGETQYF. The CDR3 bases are TGCGCCAGCTCCGAGAGTAGCGGGAGGGGGGAGACCCAGTACTTC.

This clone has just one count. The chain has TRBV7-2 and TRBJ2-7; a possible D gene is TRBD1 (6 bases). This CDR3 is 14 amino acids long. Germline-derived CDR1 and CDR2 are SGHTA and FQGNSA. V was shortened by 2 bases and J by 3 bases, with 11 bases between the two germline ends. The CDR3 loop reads CASSLQQGFYEQYF. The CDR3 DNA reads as TGTGCCAGCAGCTTACAACAGGGTTTCTACGAGCAGTACTTC.

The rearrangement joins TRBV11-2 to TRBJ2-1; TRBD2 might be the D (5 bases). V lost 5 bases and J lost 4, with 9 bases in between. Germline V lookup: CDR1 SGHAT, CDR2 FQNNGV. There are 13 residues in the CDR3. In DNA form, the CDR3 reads TGTGCCAGCAGCCCCCCGGGATACAATGAGCAGTTCTTC. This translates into CASSPPGYNEQFF.

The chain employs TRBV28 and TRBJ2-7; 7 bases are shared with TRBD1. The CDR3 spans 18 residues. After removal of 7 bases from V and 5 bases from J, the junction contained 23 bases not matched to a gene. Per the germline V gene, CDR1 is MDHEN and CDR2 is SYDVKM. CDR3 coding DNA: TGTGCCAGCATTGCGGAGTACAGGGGCACCCTCCGGACCAACGAGCAGTACTTC. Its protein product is CASIAEYRGTLRTNEQYF.

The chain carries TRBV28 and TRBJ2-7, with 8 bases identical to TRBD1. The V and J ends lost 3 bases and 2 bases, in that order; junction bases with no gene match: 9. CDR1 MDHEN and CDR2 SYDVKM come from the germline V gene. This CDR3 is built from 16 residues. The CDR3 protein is CASSFLGQGSTYEQYF. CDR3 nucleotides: TGTGCCAGCAGTTTCCTAGGACAGGGCAGTACCTACGAGCAGTACTTC. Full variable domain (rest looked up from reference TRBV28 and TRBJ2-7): DVKVTQSSRYLVKRTGEKVFLECVQDMDHENMFWYRQDPGLGLRLIYFSYDVKMKEKGDIPEGYSVSREKKERFSLILESASTNQTSMYLCASSFLGQGSTYEQYFGPGTRLTVT.

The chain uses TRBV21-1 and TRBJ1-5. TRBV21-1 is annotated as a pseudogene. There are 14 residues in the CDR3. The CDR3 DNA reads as TGTGCCAGCAGCAAGTTCCCGGGGGATCAGCCCCAGCATTTT. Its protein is CASSKFPGDQPQHF.

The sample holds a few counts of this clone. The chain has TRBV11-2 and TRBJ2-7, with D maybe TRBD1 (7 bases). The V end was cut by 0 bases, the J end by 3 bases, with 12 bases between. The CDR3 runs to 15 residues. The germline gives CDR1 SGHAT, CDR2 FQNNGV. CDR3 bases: TGTGCCAGCAGCTTAGAGGCGGGACAGAACTACGAGCAGTACTTC. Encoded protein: CASSLEAGQNYEQYF.

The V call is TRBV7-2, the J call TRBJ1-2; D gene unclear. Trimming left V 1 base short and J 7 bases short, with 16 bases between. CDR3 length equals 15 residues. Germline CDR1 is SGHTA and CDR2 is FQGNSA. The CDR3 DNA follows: TGTGCCAGCAGCTTAGACGATCGGGGAGTTTCTGGCTACACCTTC. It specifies CASSLDDRGVSGYTF.

In nucleotides, the CDR3 is TGTGCCAGCAGCCCCAGGCCAGATACGCAGTATTTT. Translating it yields CASSPRPDTQYF. J is TRBJ2-3 and V is TRBV6-5; D remains ambiguous. The V gene's germline CDR1 is MNHEY and CDR2 SVGAGI. V was pared by 6 bases and J by 4 bases, with 8 bases between. The length of the CDR3 is 12 residues.

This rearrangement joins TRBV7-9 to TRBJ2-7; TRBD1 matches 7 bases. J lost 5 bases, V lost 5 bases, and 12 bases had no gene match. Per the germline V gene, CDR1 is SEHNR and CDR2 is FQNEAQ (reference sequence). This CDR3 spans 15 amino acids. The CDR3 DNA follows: TGTGCCAGCAGCCAACAGACAGGGATATCCCACGAGCAGTACTTC. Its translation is CASSQQTGISHEQYF. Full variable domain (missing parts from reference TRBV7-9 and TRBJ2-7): DTGVSQNPRHKITKRGQNVTFRCDPISEHNRLYWYRQTLGQGPEFLTYFQNEAQLEKSRLLSDRFSAERPKGSFSTLEIQRTEQGDSAMYLCASSQQTGISHEQYFGPGTRLTVT.

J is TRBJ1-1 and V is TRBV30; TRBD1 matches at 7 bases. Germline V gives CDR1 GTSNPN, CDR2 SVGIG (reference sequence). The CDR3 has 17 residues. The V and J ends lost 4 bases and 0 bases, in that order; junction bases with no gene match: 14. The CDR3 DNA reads TGTGCCTGGACCGTACCCCCCTGGACAGGCGTGAACACTGAAGCTTTCTTT. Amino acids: CAWTVPPWTGVNTEAFF.

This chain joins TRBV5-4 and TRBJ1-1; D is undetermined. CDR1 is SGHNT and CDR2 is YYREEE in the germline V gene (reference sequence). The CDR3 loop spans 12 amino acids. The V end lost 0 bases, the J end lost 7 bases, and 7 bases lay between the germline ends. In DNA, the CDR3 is TGTGCCAGCAGCTTGGCCGGGAATGAAGCTTTCTTT. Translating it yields CASSLAGNEAFF.

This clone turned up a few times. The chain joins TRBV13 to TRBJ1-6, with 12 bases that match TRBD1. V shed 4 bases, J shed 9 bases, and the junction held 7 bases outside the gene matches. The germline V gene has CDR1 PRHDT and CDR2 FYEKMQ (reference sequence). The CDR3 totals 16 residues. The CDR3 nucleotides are TGTGCCAGCAGCTCCAAAGGGACAGGGGGCGGTTCACCCCTCCACTTT. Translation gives CASSSKGTGGGSPLHF. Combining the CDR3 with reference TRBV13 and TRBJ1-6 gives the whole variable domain AAGVIQSPRHLIKEKRETATLKCYPIPRHDTVYWYQQGPGQDPQFLISFYEKMQSDKGSIPDRFSAQQFSDYHSELNMSSLELGDSALYFCASSSKGTGGGSPLHFGNGTRLTVT.

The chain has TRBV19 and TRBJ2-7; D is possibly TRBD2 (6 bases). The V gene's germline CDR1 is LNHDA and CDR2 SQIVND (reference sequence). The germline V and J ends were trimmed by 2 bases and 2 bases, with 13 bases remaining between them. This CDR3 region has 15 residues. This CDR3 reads CASSILAEAPYEQYF. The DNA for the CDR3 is TGTGCCAGTAGTATATTAGCGGAGGCCCCCTACGAGCAGTACTTC.

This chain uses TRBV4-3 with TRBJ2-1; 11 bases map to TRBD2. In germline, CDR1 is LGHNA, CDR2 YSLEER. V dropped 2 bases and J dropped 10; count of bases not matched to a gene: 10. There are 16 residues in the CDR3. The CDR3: CASSQSTSGAYREQFF. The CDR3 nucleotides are TGCGCCAGCAGCCAATCGACTAGCGGGGCCTACCGGGAGCAGTTCTTC.

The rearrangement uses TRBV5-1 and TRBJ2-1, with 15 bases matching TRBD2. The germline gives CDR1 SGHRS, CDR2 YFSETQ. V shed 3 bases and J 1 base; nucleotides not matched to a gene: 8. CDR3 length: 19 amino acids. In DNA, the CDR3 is TGCGCCAGCAGCTCAGCCGGGACTAGCGGGGGGTGGTCCTACAATGAGCAGTTCTTC. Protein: CASSSAGTSGGWSYNEQFF.

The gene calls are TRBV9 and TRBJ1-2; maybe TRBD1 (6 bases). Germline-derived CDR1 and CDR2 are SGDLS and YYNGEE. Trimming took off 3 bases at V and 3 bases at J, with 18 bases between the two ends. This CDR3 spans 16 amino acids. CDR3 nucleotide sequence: TGTGCCAGCAGCGGCTCCGGACCTCGGACAGACTATGGCTACACCTTC. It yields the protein CASSGSGPRTDYGYTF.

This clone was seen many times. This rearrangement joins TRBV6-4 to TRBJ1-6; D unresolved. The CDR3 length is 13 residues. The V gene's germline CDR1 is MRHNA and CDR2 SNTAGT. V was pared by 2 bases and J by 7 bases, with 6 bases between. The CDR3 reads CASSDEENSPLHF. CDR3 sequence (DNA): TGTGCCAGCAGTGACGAGGAGAATTCACCCCTCCACTTT.

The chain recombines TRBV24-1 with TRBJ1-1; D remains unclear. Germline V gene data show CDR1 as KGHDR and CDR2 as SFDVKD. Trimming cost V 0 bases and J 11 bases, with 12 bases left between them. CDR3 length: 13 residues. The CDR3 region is CATSDLIGGEAFF. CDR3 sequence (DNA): TGTGCCACCAGTGATTTGATAGGAGGAGAGGCTTTCTTT.

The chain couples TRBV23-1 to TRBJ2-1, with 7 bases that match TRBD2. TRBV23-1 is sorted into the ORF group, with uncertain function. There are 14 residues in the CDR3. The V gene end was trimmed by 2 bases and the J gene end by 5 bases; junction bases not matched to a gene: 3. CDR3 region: CASSQALADNEQFF. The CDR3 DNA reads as TGCGCCAGCAGTCAAGCTCTAGCGGACAATGAGCAGTTCTTC.

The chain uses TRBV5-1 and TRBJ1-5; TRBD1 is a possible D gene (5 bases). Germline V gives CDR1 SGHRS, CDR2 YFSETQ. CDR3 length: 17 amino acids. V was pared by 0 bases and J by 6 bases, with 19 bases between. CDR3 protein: CASSLEGYVGAFQPQHF. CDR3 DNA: TGCGCCAGCAGCTTGGAAGGTTACGTAGGGGCGTTTCAGCCCCAGCATTTT.

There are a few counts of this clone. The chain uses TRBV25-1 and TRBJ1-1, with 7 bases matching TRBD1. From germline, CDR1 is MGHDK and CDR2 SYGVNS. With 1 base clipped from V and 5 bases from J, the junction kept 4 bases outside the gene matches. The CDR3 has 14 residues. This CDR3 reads CASSELGGWTEAFF. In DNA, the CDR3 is TGTGCCAGCAGTGAATTAGGGGGCTGGACTGAAGCTTTCTTT.

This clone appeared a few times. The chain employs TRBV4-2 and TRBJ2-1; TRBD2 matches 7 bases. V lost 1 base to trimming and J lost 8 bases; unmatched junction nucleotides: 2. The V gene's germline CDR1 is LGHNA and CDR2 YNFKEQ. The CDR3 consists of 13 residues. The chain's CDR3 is CASSQARGDEQFF. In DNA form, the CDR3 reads TGTGCCAGCAGCCAAGCTCGGGGGGATGAGCAGTTCTTC.

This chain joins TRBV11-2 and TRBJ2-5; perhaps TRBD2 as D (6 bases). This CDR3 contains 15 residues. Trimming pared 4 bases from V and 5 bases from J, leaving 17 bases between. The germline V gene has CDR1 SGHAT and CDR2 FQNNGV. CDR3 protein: CASSSTLAPRETQYF. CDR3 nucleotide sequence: TGTGCCAGCAGCTCTACACTAGCCCCAAGGGAGACCCAGTACTTC.